This passage covers 11 T cell receptor beta chains from one sample sequenced in a study of shared clonotypes between healthy human individuals (dated by TCRdb to the early 2020s). The library was generated by the immunoSEQ multiplex PCR assay. TCRdb carries this immuneACCESS record with in-frame sequences only. Its versions omit some clonotypes, under half of them owing to an unresolved V gene in the studies checked, with the rest unexplained. Here the sample has 2 million to 2.5 million clones; just over 90% occur a single time. Under 0.45% of the sample goes to the ten largest clones. Sequenced input: naive CD4+ T cells from PBMCs. The cell subset or site label for this specimen denotes: CD45RA+ positively selected. Receptors originate from a man aged 18 to 29 in good health. Some clones in this sample may be carry-over from other donors' samples.

The V call is TRBV15, the J call TRBJ2-7; 7 nucleotides align to TRBD1. The germline V gene has CDR1 LNHNV and CDR2 YYDKDF (reference sequence). The CDR3 totals 14 residues. After removal of 1 base from V and 3 bases from J, the junction contained 3 bases not matched to a gene. The CDR3 region is CATSRAGTVYEQYF. In nucleotides, the CDR3 is TGTGCCACCAGCAGAGCCGGGACAGTCTACGAGCAGTACTTC.

The J gene is TRBJ2-7, the V gene TRBV5-1; 9 bases align to TRBD1. The junction had 15 bases not matched to a gene; V was cut back by 3 bases and J by 2 bases. The CDR3 sequence is 18 residues long. Germline V CDR1 and CDR2: SGHRS, YFSETQ. CDR3 bases: TGCGCCAGCAGCTGGGGACAGGGTAGTCCGCTCGGCGCCTACGAGCAGTACTTC. Protein sequence: CASSWGQGSPLGAYEQYF.

The J gene is TRBJ2-1, the V gene TRBV7-3; 8 nucleotides match TRBD2. In germline, CDR1 is SGHTA, CDR2 FQGTGA. J lost 4 bases, V lost 8 bases, and 10 bases had no gene match. The CDR3 is 15 amino acids. In DNA, the CDR3 is TGTGCCAGCGGGAAGGGACTAGGGAGGTACAATGAGCAGTTCTTC. It encodes CASGKGLGRYNEQFF.

CDR3 protein: CASTPPEGLATEAFF. CDR3 nucleotide sequence: TGTGCCAGTACTCCTCCCGAGGGGCTCGCCACTGAAGCTTTCTTT. V usage is TRBV19 and J usage is TRBJ1-1; D might be TRBD1 (5 bases). V shed 7 bases and J shed 4 bases, with 19 bases lying between them. From germline, CDR1 is LNHDA and CDR2 SQIVND (reference sequence). The CDR3 has 15 residues.

V is TRBV20-1 and J is TRBJ2-7; D could derive from TRBD1 or TRBD2 (5 bases each). CDR3 length equals 10 residues. V was clipped by 8 bases and J by 6 bases, with 11 bases between them. Germline CDR1 and CDR2: DFQATT and SNEGSKA (reference sequence). The CDR3 region is CSFLRGEQYF. The CDR3, as DNA: TGCAGTTTCCTGAGGGGCGAGCAGTACTTC.

The genes are TRBV28 and TRBJ2-1, with D tentatively TRBD1 (6 bases). CDR1 and CDR2 (germline): MDHEN, SYDVKM. V was trimmed by 2 bases and J by 5 bases, leaving 13 bases between them. The CDR3 spans 15 residues. As DNA, the CDR3 is TGTGCCAGCAGTTTAGTCCAGGGGTTGAACAATGAGCAGTTCTTC. It is translated as CASSLVQGLNNEQFF.

The rearrangement uses TRBV7-2 and TRBJ2-3; 7 nucleotides align to TRBD1. V dropped 1 base and J dropped 5; count of bases not matched to a gene: 9. CDR1 is SGHTA and CDR2 is FQGNSA in the germline V gene. The CDR3 is 16 residues long. The CDR3 reads CASSLGGNRGGDTQYF. The CDR3 bases are TGTGCCAGCAGCTTAGGAGGGAACAGGGGCGGAGATACGCAGTATTTT.

The chain has TRBV7-8 and TRBJ1-2; TRBD1 matches 10 bases. Germline assignment: CDR1 SGHVS and CDR2 FQNEAQ. The CDR3 is made up of 12 amino acids. J was trimmed by 9 bases and V by 5 bases; bases with no gene match: 3. The CDR3 sequence: CASSGQGESYTF. DNA for the CDR3: TGTGCCAGCAGCGGACAGGGGGAGAGCTACACCTTC. The complete variable domain, with remaining parts taken from reference TRBV7-8 and TRBJ1-2, reads GAGVSQSPRYKVAKRGQDVALRCDPISGHVSLFWYQQALGQGPEFLTYFQNEAQLDKSGLPSDRFFAERPEGSVSTLKIQRTQQEDSAVYLCASSGQGESYTFGSGTRLTVV.

This chain links TRBV30 with TRBJ2-5, with 11 bases lining up with TRBD1. This CDR3 is 14 amino acids long. The germline CDR1 and CDR2 sequences are GTSNPN and SVGIG (reference sequence). With 3 bases clipped from V and 5 bases from J, the junction kept 5 bases outside the gene matches. CDR3 bases: TGTGCCTGGAGGAGGACAGGGGGCTCTGAGACCCAGTACTTC. Translated, it gives CAWRRTGGSETQYF. The full variable domain, in which reference TRBV30 and TRBJ2-5 provide the parts outside the CDR3, is SQTIHQWPATLVQPVGSPLSLECTVEGTSNPNLYWYRQAAGRGLQLLFYSVGIGQISSEVPQNLSASRPQDRQFILSSKKLLLSDSGFYLCAWRRTGGSETQYFGPGTRLLVL.

The gene calls are TRBV28 and TRBJ2-2; 11 bases are a match to TRBD2. The V segment lost 8 bases and the J segment 3 bases; nucleotides outside the gene matches: 11. The CDR3 runs to 17 residues. Germline CDR1 is MDHEN and CDR2 is SYDVKM. The CDR3 DNA sequence: TGTGCCAGCTCTCAGGTACTAGCGGGAGTGCACACCGGGGAGCTGTTTTTT. Encoded protein: CASSQVLAGVHTGELFF.

This clone is a singleton in its sample. The chain is built from TRBV7-9 and TRBJ2-7; 8 bases are a match to TRBD1. CDR3 length: 17 amino acids. Losses at the gene ends were 5 bases for V and 0 bases for J; bases not matched to a gene: 12. Germline V gene lookup returns CDR1 SEHNR and CDR2 FQNEAQ (reference sequence). The CDR3 spells CASSPFYRGVSSYEQYF. CDR3 bases: TGTGCCAGCAGCCCTTTCTACAGGGGGGTCAGCTCCTACGAGCAGTACTTC.